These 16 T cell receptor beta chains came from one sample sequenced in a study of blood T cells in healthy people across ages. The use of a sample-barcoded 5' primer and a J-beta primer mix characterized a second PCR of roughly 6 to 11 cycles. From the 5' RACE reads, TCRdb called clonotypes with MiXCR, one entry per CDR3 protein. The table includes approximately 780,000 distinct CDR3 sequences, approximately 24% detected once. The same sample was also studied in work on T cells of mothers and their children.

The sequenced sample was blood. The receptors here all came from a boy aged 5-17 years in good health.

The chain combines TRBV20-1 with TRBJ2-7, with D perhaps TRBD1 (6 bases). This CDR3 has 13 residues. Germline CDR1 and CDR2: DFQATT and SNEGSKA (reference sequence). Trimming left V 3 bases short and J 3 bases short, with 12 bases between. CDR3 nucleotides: TGCAGTGCTAGTCAGGGGAATGTCTACGAGCAGTACTTC. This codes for CSASQGNVYEQYF.

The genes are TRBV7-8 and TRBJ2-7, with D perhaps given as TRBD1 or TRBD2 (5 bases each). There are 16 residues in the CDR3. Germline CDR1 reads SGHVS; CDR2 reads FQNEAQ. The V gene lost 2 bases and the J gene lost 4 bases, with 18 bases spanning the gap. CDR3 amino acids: CASSLMGTLTNYEQYF. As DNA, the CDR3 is TGTGCCAGCAGCTTAATGGGGACCTTAACGAATTACGAGCAGTACTTC. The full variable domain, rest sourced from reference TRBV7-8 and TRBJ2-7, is GAGVSQSPRYKVAKRGQDVALRCDPISGHVSLFWYQQALGQGPEFLTYFQNEAQLDKSGLPSDRFFAERPEGSVSTLKIQRTQQEDSAVYLCASSLMGTLTNYEQYFGPGTRLTVT.

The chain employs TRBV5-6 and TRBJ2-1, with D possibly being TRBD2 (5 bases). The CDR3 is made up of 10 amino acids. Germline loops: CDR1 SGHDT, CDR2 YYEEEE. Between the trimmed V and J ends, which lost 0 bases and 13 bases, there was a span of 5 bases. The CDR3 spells CASSLGTQFF. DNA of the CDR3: TGTGCCAGCAGCTTGGGGACTCAGTTCTTC.

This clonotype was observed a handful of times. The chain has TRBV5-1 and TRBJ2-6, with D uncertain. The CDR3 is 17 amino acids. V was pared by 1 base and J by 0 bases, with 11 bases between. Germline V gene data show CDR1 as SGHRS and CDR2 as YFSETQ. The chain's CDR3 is CASSLKGTSSGANVLTF. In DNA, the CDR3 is TGCGCCAGCAGCTTGAAGGGAACGAGCTCTGGGGCCAACGTCCTGACTTTC.

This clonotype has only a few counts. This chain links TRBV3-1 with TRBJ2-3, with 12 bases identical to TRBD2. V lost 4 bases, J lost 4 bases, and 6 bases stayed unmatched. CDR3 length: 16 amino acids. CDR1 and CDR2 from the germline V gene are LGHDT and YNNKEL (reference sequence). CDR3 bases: TGTGCCAGCAGCCCTTCGACTAGCGGGGGTCCAGATACGCAGTATTTT. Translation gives CASSPSTSGGPDTQYF.

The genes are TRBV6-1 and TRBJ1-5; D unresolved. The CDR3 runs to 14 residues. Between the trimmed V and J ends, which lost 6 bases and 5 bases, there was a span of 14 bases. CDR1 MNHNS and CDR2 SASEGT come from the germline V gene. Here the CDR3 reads CASSLSPGHQPQHF. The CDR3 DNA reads TGTGCCAGCAGCCTCAGTCCTGGGCATCAGCCCCAGCATTTT.

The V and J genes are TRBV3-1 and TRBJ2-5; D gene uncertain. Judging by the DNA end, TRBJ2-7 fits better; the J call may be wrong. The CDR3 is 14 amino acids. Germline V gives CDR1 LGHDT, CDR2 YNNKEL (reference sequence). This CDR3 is CASSHGQVSYEQYF. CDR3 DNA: TGTGCCAGCAGCCACGGGCAGGTCTCCTACGAGCAGTACTTC.

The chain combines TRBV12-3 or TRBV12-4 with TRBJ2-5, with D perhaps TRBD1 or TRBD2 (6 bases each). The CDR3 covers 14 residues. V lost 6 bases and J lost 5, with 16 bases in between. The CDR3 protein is CASRNSGAAETQYF. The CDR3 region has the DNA TGTGCCAGCAGGAATTCGGGGGCCGCCGAGACCCAGTACTTC.

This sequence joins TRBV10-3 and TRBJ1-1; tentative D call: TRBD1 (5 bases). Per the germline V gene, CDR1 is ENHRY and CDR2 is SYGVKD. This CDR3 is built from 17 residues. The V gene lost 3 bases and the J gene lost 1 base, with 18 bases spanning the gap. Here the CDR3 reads CAISDPLRRGGNTEAFF. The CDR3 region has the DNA TGTGCCATCAGTGACCCATTACGGCGGGGCGGGAACACTGAAGCTTTCTTT.

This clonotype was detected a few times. CDR3 sequence: CSARGTGRAYEQYF. CDR3 nucleotide sequence: TGCAGTGCTAGAGGGACAGGGCGCGCCTACGAGCAGTACTTC. The V call is TRBV20-1, the J call TRBJ2-5; 8 positions agree with TRBD1. The end of the DNA is better explained by TRBJ2-7, so the J call may be wrong. CDR1 and CDR2 from the germline V gene are DFQATT and SNEGSKA (reference sequence). The CDR3 runs to 14 residues.

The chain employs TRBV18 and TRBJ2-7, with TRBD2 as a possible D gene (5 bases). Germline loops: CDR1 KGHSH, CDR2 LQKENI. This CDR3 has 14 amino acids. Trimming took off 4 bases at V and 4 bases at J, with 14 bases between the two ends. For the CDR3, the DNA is TGTGCCAGCTCACTGGACTTGGAAAAATACGAGCAGTACTTC. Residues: CASSLDLEKYEQYF.

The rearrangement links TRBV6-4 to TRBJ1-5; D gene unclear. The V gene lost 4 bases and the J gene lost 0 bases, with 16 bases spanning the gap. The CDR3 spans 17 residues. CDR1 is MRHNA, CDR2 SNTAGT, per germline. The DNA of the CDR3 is TGTGCCAGCAGTGTGAAAAGGGCAGGTTATAGCAATCAGCCCCAGCATTTT. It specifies CASSVKRAGYSNQPQHF.

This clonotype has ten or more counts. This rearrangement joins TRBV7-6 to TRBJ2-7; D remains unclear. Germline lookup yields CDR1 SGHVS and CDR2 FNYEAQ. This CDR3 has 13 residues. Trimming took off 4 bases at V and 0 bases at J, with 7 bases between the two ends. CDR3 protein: CASSSLSSYEQYF. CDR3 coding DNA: TGTGCCAGCAGCTCTCTCAGCTCCTACGAGCAGTACTTC.

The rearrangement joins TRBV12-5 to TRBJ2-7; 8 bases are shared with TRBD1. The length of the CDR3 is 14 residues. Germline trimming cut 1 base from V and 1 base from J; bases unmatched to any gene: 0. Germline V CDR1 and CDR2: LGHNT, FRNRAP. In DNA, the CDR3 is TGTGCTAGTGGTTTGGGGGACAGGTCCTACGAGCAGTACTTC. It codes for CASGLGDRSYEQYF. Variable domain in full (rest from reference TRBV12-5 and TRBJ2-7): DARVTQTPRHKVTEMGQEVTMRCQPILGHNTVFWYRQTMMQGLELLAYFRNRAPLDDSGMPKDRFSAEMPDATLATLKIQPSEPRDSAVYFCASGLGDRSYEQYFGPGTRLTVT.

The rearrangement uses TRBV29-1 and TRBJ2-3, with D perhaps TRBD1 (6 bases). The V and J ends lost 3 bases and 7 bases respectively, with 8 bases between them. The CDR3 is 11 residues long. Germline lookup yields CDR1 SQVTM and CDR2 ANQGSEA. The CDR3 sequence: CSVEQGYTQYF. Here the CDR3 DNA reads TGCAGCGTTGAGCAGGGGTATACGCAGTATTTT.

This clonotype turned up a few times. CDR3 amino acids: CASSWSGSYNEQFF. CDR3 DNA sequence: TGTGCCAGCAGCTGGTCGGGCTCCTACAATGAGCAGTTCTTC. V is TRBV7-6 and J is TRBJ2-1; unclear D gene. The CDR3 consists of 14 residues. Germline lookup yields CDR1 SGHVS and CDR2 FNYEAQ. Trimming left V 4 bases short and J 0 bases short, with 7 bases between.